This record covers a single TCR beta chain. The sample is drawn from a study of CD8 T cells in Susac syndrome. RNA was extracted with the RNeasy kit, and a quantity of roughly 0.5 to 1 ug was reverse transcribed using random hexamers. TCRdb recomputed calls from the immunoSEQ multiplex PCR reads with MiXCR, one row per CDR3 protein. Of about 180,000 distinct CDR3 sequences listed, 85% to 95% are singletons. The CDR3 loop spans 15 amino acids. Trimming stripped 5 bases from V and 4 bases from J, with 21 bases between. CDR1 is DFQATT, CDR2 SNEGSKA, per germline (reference sequence). V usage is TRBV20-1 and J usage is TRBJ2-7; D possibly corresponds to TRBD1 (6 bases). What was sequenced was CD8+ T cells from PBMCs. The TCR originated in a human donor with multiple sclerosis. The CDR3 reads CSAPSPPGHIYEQYF. CDR3 DNA sequence: TGCAGTGCTCCCTCCCCCCCGGGACACATATACGAGCAGTACTTC.